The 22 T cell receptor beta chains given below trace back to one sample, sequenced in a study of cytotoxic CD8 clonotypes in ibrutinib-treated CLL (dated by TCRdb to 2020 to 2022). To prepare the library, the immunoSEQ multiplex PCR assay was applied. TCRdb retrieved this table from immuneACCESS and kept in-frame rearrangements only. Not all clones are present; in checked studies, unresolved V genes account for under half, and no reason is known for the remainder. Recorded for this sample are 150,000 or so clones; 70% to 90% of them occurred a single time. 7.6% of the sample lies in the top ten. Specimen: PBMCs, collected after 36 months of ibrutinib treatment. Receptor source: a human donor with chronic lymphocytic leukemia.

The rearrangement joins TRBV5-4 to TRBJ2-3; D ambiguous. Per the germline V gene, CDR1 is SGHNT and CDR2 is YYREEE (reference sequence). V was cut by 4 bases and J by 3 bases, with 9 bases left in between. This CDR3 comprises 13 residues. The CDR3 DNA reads TGTGCCAGCAGCGTCGAAGGGACAGATACGCAGTATTTT. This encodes CASSVEGTDTQYF. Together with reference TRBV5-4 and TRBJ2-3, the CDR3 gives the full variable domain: ETGVTQSPTHLIKTRGQQVTLRCSSQSGHNTVSWYQQALGQGPQFIFQYYREEENGRGNFPPRFSGLQFPNYSSELNVNALELDDSALYLCASSVEGTDTQYFGPGTRLTVL.

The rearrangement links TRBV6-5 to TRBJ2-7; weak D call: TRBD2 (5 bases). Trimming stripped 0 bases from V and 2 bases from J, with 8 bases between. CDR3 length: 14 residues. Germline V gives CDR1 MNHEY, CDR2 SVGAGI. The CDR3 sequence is CASSYSAGTYEQYF. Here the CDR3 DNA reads TGTGCCAGCAGTTACTCGGCCGGGACCTACGAGCAGTACTTC.

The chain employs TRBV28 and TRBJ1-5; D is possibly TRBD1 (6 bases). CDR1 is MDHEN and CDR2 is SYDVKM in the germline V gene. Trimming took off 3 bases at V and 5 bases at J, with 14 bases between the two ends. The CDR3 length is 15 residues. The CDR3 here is CASSFYGGLDQPQHF. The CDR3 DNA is TGTGCCAGCAGTTTTTACGGGGGCTTAGATCAGCCCCAGCATTTT.

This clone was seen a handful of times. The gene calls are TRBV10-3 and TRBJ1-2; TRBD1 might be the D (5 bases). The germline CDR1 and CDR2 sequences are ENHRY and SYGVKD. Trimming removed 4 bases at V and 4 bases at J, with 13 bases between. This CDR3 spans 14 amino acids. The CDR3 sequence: CAISAGGAVYGYTF. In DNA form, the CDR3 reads TGTGCCATCAGTGCCGGTGGGGCCGTCTATGGCTACACCTTC.

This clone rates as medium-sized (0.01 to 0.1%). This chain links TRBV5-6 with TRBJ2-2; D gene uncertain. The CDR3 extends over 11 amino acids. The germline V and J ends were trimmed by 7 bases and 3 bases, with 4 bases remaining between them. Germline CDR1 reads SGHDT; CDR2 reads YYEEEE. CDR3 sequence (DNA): TGTGCCAGCCACGACACCGGGGAGCTGTTTTTT. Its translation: CASHDTGELFF.

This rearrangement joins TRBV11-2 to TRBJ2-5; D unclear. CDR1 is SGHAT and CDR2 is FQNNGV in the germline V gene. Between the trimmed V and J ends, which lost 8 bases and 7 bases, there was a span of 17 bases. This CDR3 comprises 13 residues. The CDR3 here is CASLTGVAGTQYF. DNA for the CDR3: TGTGCCAGCCTGACGGGCGTAGCCGGGACCCAGTACTTC. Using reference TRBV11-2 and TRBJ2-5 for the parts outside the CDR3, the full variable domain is EAGVAQSPRYKIIEKRQSVAFWCNPISGHATLYWYQQILGQGPKLLIQFQNNGVVDDSQLPKDRFSAERLKGVDSTLKIQPAKLEDSAVYLCASLTGVAGTQYFGPGTRLLVL.

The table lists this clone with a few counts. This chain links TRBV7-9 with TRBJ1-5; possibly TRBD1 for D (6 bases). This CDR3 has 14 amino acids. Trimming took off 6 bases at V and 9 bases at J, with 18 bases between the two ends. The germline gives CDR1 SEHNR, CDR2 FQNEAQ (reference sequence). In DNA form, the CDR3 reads TGTGCCAGCAGTTTGGACAGCTCCTTTCGGCCCCAGCATTTT. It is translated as CASSLDSSFRPQHF.

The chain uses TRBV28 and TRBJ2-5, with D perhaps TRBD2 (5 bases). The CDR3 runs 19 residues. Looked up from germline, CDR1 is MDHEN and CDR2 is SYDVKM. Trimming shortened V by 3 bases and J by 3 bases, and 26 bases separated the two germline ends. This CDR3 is CASSFYPGSRWELEETQYF. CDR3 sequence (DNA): TGTGCCAGCAGTTTTTACCCAGGCAGTAGGTGGGAGTTGGAAGAGACCCAGTACTTC.

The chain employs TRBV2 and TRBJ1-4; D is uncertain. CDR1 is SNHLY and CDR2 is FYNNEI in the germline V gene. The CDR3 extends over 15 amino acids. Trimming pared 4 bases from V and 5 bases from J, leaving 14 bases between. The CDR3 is CASSGSLRRNEKLFF. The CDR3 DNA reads TGTGCCAGCAGTGGGTCTCTCCGGAGGAATGAAAAACTGTTTTTT.

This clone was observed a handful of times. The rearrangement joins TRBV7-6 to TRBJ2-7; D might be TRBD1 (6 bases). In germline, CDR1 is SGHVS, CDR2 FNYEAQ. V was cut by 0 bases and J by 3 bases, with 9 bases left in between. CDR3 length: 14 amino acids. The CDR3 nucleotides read TGTGCCAGCAGCTTAGCGGGGGCGAACTACGAGCAGTACTTC. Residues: CASSLAGANYEQYF.

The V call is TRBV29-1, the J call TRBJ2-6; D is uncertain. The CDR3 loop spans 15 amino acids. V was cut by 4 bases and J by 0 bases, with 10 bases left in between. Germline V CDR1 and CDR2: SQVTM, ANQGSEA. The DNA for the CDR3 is TGCAGCGTTGGTATGTTCGACTCTGGGGCCAACGTCCTGACTTTC. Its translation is CSVGMFDSGANVLTF. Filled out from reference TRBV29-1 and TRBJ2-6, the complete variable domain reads SAVISQKPSRDICQRGTSLTIQCQVDSQVTMMFWYRQQPGQSLTLIATANQGSEATYESGFVIDKFPISRPNLTFSTLTVSNMSPEDSSIYLCSVGMFDSGANVLTFGAGSRLTVL.

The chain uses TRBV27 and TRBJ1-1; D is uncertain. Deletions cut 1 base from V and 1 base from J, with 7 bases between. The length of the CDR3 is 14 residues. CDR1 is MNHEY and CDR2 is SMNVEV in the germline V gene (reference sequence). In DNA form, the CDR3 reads TGTGCCAGCAGTTTATTAGCGGGGAACACTGAAGCTTTCTTT. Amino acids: CASSLLAGNTEAFF.

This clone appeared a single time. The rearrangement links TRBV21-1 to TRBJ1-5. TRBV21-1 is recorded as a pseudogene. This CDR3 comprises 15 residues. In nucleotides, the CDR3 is TGTGCCAGCGCTCAAAGGGTGGACGGCAATCAGCCCCAGCATTTT. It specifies CASAQRVDGNQPQHF.

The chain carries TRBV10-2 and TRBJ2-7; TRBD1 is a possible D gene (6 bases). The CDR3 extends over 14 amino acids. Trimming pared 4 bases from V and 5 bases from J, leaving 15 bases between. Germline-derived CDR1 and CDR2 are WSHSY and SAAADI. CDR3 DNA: TGCGCCAGCAGTGTAACGGTGTCAGGGGACGAGCAGTACTTC. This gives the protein CASSVTVSGDEQYF.

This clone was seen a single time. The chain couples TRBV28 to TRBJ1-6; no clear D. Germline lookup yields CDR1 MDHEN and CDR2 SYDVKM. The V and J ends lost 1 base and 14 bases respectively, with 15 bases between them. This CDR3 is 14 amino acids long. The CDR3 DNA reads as TGTGCCAGCAGTTTATCCCCCAGTGCTTTCACCCTCCACTTT. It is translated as CASSLSPSAFTLHF.

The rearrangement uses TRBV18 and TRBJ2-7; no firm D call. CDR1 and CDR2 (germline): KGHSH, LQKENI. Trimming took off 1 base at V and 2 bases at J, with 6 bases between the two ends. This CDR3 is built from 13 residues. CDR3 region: CASSPLRAYEQYF. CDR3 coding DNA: TGTGCCAGCTCACCACTACGGGCCTACGAGCAGTACTTC.

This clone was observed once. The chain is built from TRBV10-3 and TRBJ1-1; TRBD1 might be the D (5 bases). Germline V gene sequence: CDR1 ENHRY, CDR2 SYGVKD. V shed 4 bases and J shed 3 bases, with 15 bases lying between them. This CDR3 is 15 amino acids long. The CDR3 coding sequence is TGTGCCATCAGTGCCCGGGGCGACGCGTACACTGAAGCTTTCTTT. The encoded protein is CAISARGDAYTEAFF.

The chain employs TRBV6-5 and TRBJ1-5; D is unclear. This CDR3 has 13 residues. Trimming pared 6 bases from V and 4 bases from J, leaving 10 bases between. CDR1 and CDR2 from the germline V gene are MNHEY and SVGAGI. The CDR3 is CASRHWENQPQHF. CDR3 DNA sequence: TGTGCCAGCAGACACTGGGAGAATCAGCCCCAGCATTTT.

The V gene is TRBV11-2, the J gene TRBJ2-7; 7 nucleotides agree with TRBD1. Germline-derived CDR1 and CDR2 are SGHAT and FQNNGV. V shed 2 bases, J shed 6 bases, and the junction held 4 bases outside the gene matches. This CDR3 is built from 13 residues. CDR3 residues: CASSLWAGGEQYF. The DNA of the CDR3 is TGTGCCAGCAGCTTATGGGCAGGGGGCGAGCAGTACTTC.

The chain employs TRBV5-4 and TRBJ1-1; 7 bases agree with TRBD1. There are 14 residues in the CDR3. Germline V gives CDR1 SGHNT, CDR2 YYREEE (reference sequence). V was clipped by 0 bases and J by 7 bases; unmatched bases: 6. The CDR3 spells CASSLDRGGGEAFF. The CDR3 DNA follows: TGTGCCAGCAGCTTGGACAGGGGAGGGGGTGAAGCTTTCTTT. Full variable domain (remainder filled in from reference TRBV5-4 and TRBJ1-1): ETGVTQSPTHLIKTRGQQVTLRCSSQSGHNTVSWYQQALGQGPQFIFQYYREEENGRGNFPPRFSGLQFPNYSSELNVNALELDDSALYLCASSLDRGGGEAFFGQGTRLTVV.

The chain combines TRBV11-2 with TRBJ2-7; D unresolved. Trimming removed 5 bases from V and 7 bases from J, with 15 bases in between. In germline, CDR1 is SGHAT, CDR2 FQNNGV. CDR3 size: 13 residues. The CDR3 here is CASSIRLVGEQYF. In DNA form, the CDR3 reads TGTGCCAGCAGCATCCGGCTGGTGGGAGAGCAGTACTTC. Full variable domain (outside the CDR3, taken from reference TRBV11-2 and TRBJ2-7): EAGVAQSPRYKIIEKRQSVAFWCNPISGHATLYWYQQILGQGPKLLIQFQNNGVVDDSQLPKDRFSAERLKGVDSTLKIQPAKLEDSAVYLCASSIRLVGEQYFGPGTRLTVT.

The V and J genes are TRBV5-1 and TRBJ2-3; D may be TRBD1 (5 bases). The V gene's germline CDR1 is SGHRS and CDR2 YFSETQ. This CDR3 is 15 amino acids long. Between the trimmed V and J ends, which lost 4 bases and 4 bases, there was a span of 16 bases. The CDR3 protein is CASSPSGPGPDTQYF. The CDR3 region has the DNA TGCGCCAGCAGCCCCTCAGGGCCAGGACCAGATACGCAGTATTTT.